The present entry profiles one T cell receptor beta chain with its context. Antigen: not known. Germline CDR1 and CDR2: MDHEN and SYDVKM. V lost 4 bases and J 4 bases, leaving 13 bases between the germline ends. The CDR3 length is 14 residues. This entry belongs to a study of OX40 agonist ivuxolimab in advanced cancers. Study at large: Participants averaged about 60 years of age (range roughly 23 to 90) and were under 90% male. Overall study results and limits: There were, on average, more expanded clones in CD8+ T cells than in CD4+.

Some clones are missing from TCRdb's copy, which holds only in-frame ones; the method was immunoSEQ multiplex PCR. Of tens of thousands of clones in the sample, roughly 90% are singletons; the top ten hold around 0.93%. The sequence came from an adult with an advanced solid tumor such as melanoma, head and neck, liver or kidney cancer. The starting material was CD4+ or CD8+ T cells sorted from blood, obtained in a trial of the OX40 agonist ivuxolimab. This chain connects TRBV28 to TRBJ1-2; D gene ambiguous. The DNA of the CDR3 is TGTGCCAGCAGTTCGTATCAGAGTTCCTATGGCTACACCTTC. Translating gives CASSSYQSSYGYTF.